Listed here are 25 T cell receptor beta chains from one sample, sequenced in a study of response to subunit inactivated influenza vaccine. TCRdb re-called the RT-PCR reads through MiXCR, storing one row per CDR3 protein. The data show more than 400,000 distinct CDR3 sequences, with roughly 9.7% seen just once and approximately 12% held by the top ten. Material: PBMCs from blood, obtained more than 35 days after vaccination. These receptors all stem from a man between 50 and 59 years old who received an inactivated influenza vaccine.

The rearrangement links TRBV7-2 to TRBJ2-1; 9 nucleotides agree with TRBD2. Trimming cost V 5 bases and J 4 bases; bases outside gene matches: 6. There are 15 residues in the CDR3. Looked up from germline, CDR1 is SGHTA and CDR2 is FQGNSA. The CDR3 DNA sequence: TGTGCCAGCAGCATTAGCGGGGGAATATACAATGAGCAGTTCTTC. Translation gives CASSISGGIYNEQFF.

For the CDR3, the DNA is TGTGCCAGCAGTGAACAGTTAAGCTCCTACGAGCAGTACTTC. Its protein product is CASSEQLSSYEQYF. V is TRBV2 and J is TRBJ2-7; D call uncertain. The CDR3 covers 14 residues. CDR1 is SNHLY and CDR2 is FYNNEI in the germline V gene. The V end lost 2 bases, the J end lost 0 bases, and 8 bases lay between the germline ends.

The chain employs TRBV9 and TRBJ2-7; no definite D call. This CDR3 is built from 12 residues. CDR1 and CDR2 from the germline V gene are SGDLS and YYNGEE. V was pared by 0 bases and J by 7 bases, with 8 bases between. CDR3: CASSVASGEQYF. DNA for the CDR3: TGTGCCAGCAGCGTAGCTTCGGGTGAGCAGTACTTC.

The V call is TRBV28, the J call TRBJ2-7, with 7 nucleotides matching TRBD2. Germline V gives CDR1 MDHEN, CDR2 SYDVKM. J was trimmed by 1 base and V by 11 bases; bases with no gene match: 2. The length of the CDR3 is 11 residues. The CDR3 DNA follows: TGTGCCGGGGGGGATTCCTACGAGCAGTACTTC. Translation gives CAGGDSYEQYF. Together with reference TRBV28 and TRBJ2-7, the CDR3 gives the full variable domain: DVKVTQSSRYLVKRTGEKVFLECVQDMDHENMFWYRQDPGLGLRLIYFSYDVKMKEKGDIPEGYSVSREKKERFSLILESASTNQTSMYLCAGGDSYEQYFGPGTRLTVT.

The J gene is TRBJ2-1, the V gene TRBV11-2; maybe TRBD2 (6 bases). CDR3 length equals 18 residues. The germline V gene encodes CDR1 SGHAT and CDR2 FQNNGV. Between the trimmed V and J ends, which lost 5 bases and 0 bases, there was a span of 20 bases. DNA for the CDR3: TGTGCCAGCAGCCCCCTGGGTAGTAGCGGAAACTCCTACAATGAGCAGTTCTTC. It codes for CASSPLGSSGNSYNEQFF.

This chain joins TRBV5-1 and TRBJ2-6; 7 nucleotides align to TRBD1. Germline V gene lookup returns CDR1 SGHRS and CDR2 YFSETQ. V was pared by 3 bases and J by 0 bases, with 0 bases of the junction left unmatched. There are 15 residues in the CDR3. This CDR3 reads CASSWDSSGANVLTF. CDR3 DNA: TGCGCCAGCAGCTGGGACAGCTCTGGGGCCAACGTCCTGACTTTC.

This clonotype was observed a handful of times. This chain uses TRBV15 with TRBJ2-7; TRBD1 or TRBD2 may be the D gene (5 bases each). V was trimmed by 0 bases and J by 3 bases, leaving 6 bases between them. The CDR3 spans 13 residues. Germline assignment: CDR1 LNHNV and CDR2 YYDKDF (reference sequence). The CDR3 here is CATSRDGGYEQYF. CDR3 nucleotide sequence: TGTGCCACCAGCAGAGATGGGGGCTACGAGCAGTACTTC.

The J gene is TRBJ2-7, the V gene TRBV10-3; 9 nucleotides line up with TRBD1. CDR3 length equals 14 residues. V was clipped by 5 bases and J by 5 bases; unmatched bases: 7. The germline CDR1 and CDR2 sequences are ENHRY and SYGVKD. The CDR3 DNA is TGTGCCATCAGTTCCGGGACAGGGATCAACGAGCAGTACTTC. This translates into CAISSGTGINEQYF.

This clonotype has only a few counts. This chain links TRBV7-2 with TRBJ2-1; a weak D match, TRBD1 (8 bases). V was clipped by 5 bases and J by 9 bases, with 23 bases between them. The CDR3 covers 16 residues. Per germline, CDR1 SGHTA and CDR2 FQGNSA. CDR3 in amino acids: CASSPQGAGAGSEQFF. DNA of the CDR3: TGTGCCAGCAGCCCCCAGGGGGCGGGAGCTGGTTCTGAGCAGTTCTTC.

V usage is TRBV7-9 and J usage is TRBJ1-2, with 8 bases identical to TRBD1. The CDR3 extends over 17 amino acids. The germline CDR1 and CDR2 sequences are SEHNR and FQNEAQ (reference sequence). J was trimmed by 5 bases and V by 5 bases; bases with no gene match: 16. The CDR3 region is CASSRDRGREFAYGYTF. The CDR3 nucleotides read TGTGCCAGCAGCCGTGACAGGGGAAGGGAATTCGCGTATGGCTACACCTTC.

This chain uses TRBV5-1 with TRBJ2-5; D might be TRBD1 or TRBD2, each matching 5 bases. Germline lookup yields CDR1 SGHRS and CDR2 YFSETQ. Trimming removed 4 bases at V and 1 base at J, with 14 bases between. The CDR3 length is 15 residues. This chain's CDR3 is CASSVLKGTQETQYF. CDR3 bases: TGCGCCAGCAGCGTCCTCAAGGGGACCCAAGAGACCCAGTACTTC.

This chain connects TRBV20-1 to TRBJ1-6; D remains unclear. Per germline, CDR1 DFQATT and CDR2 SNEGSKA (reference sequence). Trimming shortened V by 5 bases and J by 7 bases, and 6 bases separated the two germline ends. The CDR3 length is 11 residues. The CDR3 DNA reads TGCAGTGCTGGGCCAAATTCACCCCTCCACTTT. This translates into CSAGPNSPLHF.

This clonotype appeared a few times. This chain connects TRBV12-3 or TRBV12-4 to TRBJ2-5, with TRBD2 identical over 15 bases. Trimming at V came to 6 bases and at J to 0 bases, leaving 2 bases not matched to a gene. The CDR3 is 16 residues long. The CDR3 bases are TGTGCCAGCAGCGGGACTAGCGGGGGGTACCAAGAGACCCAGTACTTC. Translated, it gives CASSGTSGGYQETQYF.

This clonotype appeared once. The chain recombines TRBV28 with TRBJ1-5, with D maybe TRBD1 (5 bases). The germline V gene has CDR1 MDHEN and CDR2 SYDVKM. The length of the CDR3 is 13 residues. Deletions cut 5 bases from V and 7 bases from J, with 12 bases between. CDR3 sequence: CASSRDSGQPQHF. CDR3 in DNA: TGTGCCAGCAGTCGGGACTCCGGACAGCCCCAGCATTTT.

This clonotype came up many times. This rearrangement joins TRBV7-2 to TRBJ1-1; D is unresolved. From germline, CDR1 is SGHTA and CDR2 FQGNSA. Trimming shortened V by 5 bases and J by 3 bases, and 7 bases separated the two germline ends. The CDR3 extends over 12 amino acids. The CDR3 DNA follows: TGTGCCAGCAGCCCCTGGGACACTGAAGCTTTCTTT. This translates into CASSPWDTEAFF.

This clonotype was counted ten times or more. This rearrangement joins TRBV3-1 to TRBJ2-3; 10 nucleotides match TRBD2. This CDR3 has 15 residues. Trimming took 3 bases from V and 0 from J; bases not matched to a gene: 0. Germline CDR1 is LGHDT and CDR2 is YNNKEL (reference sequence). The DNA of the CDR3 is TGTGCCAGCAGCCAGACTAGCGGGAGCACAGATACGCAGTATTTT. It translates to CASSQTSGSTDTQYF.

A few counts support this clonotype. The DNA of the CDR3 is TGCGCCAGCAGCCAAGAAATCGGGGATAGTGGTGAAGCTTTCTTT. Translating gives CASSQEIGDSGEAFF. The chain uses TRBV4-3 and TRBJ1-1, with unresolved D. Looked up from germline, CDR1 is LGHNA and CDR2 is YSLEER. Deletions cut 0 bases from V and 7 bases from J, with 15 bases between. The CDR3 extends over 15 amino acids.

This clonotype occurred many times. V is TRBV5-8 and J is TRBJ1-2; D possibly corresponds to TRBD1 (6 bases). The V end was cut by 0 bases, the J end by 3 bases, with 15 bases between. Germline assignment: CDR1 SGHTS and CDR2 YDEGEE. This CDR3 spans 16 amino acids. In DNA, the CDR3 is TGTGCCAGCAGCTTGGGACAGGAACTAGCCTACTATGGCTACACCTTC. As protein: CASSLGQELAYYGYTF. Full variable domain (rest looked up from reference TRBV5-8 and TRBJ1-2): EAGVTQSPTHLIKTRGQQATLRCSPISGHTSVYWYQQALGLGLQFLLWYDEGEERNRGNFPPRFSGRQFPNYSSELNVNALELEDSALYLCASSLGQELAYYGYTFGSGTRLTVV.

This rearrangement joins TRBV7-9 to TRBJ2-3, with D tentatively TRBD1 (5 bases). The germline gives CDR1 SEHNR, CDR2 FQNEAQ (reference sequence). Trimming pared 5 bases from V and 2 bases from J, leaving 17 bases between. The length of the CDR3 is 16 residues. Here the CDR3 DNA reads TGTGCCAGCAGCCCAAGGGGCAGGGCCCTCACAGATACGCAGTATTTT. As protein: CASSPRGRALTDTQYF. The full variable domain, with the rest looked up from reference TRBV7-9 and TRBJ2-3, is DTGVSQNPRHKITKRGQNVTFRCDPISEHNRLYWYRQTLGQGPEFLTYFQNEAQLEKSRLLSDRFSAERPKGSFSTLEIQRTEQGDSAMYLCASSPRGRALTDTQYFGPGTRLTVL.

This chain connects TRBV7-2 to TRBJ2-1, with 7 bases identical to TRBD1. V trimming: 1 base; J trimming: 3 bases; junction bases outside the gene matches: 6. Germline CDR1 is SGHTA and CDR2 is FQGNSA. This CDR3 has 16 residues. The CDR3 DNA reads TGTGCCAGCAGCTTAGGGACAGGAAGGGGCTACAATGAGCAGTTCTTC. This sequence encodes CASSLGTGRGYNEQFF.

The table lists this clonotype with a few counts. The chain links TRBV5-1 to TRBJ2-7; 9 bases agree with TRBD1. CDR3 length: 16 residues. Unmatched junction bases numbered 6, after V lost 0 bases and J lost 2 bases. Germline assignment: CDR1 SGHRS and CDR2 YFSETQ. The CDR3, as DNA: TGCGCCAGCAGCTTGGTCTCCGGGACAGGGCCCTACGAGCAGTACTTC. It is translated as CASSLVSGTGPYEQYF.

The chain carries TRBV11-3 and TRBJ2-7; no firm D call. This CDR3 spans 16 amino acids. Per germline, CDR1 SGHNT and CDR2 YENEEA. The V end lost 1 base, the J end lost 3 bases, and 16 bases lay between the germline ends. The CDR3 here is CASSLGVGTGNYEQYF. As DNA, the CDR3 is TGTGCCAGCAGCTTAGGGGTTGGCACTGGGAACTACGAGCAGTACTTC.

This clonotype showed up many times. The V gene is TRBV10-3, the J gene TRBJ2-3; D may be TRBD2 (6 bases). CDR3 size: 13 residues. V was pared by 8 bases and J by 6 bases, with 15 bases between. Germline V lookup: CDR1 ENHRY, CDR2 SYGVKD. This CDR3 reads CAIRGVAEDTQYF. The CDR3 bases are TGTGCCATCCGGGGAGTAGCGGAGGATACGCAGTATTTT.

As for this clonotype: The germline gene is not matched at one end of the junction; a read error may be the cause. The V and J genes are TRBV20-1 and TRBJ2-5; the D gene could be TRBD1 or TRBD2 (5 bases each). The CDR3 contains 17 residues. CDR1 DFQATT and CDR2 SNEGSKA come from the germline V gene (reference sequence). CDR3 bases: TGTAGTGCTAGAGTGGTTGGACTCAAAGGGGACGAAGAGACCCAGTACTTC. It yields the protein CSARVVGLKGDEETQYF.

The chain recombines TRBV11-3 with TRBJ2-5; the match to TRBD2 covers 9 bases. The length of the CDR3 is 18 residues. V lost 1 base to trimming and J lost 2 bases; unmatched junction nucleotides: 11. CDR1 SGHNT and CDR2 YENEEA come from the germline V gene. The chain's CDR3 is CASSLGPVRGGPQETQYF. As DNA, the CDR3 is TGTGCCAGCAGCTTAGGACCGGTGCGGGGGGGCCCACAAGAGACCCAGTACTTC. The entire variable domain, with the rest obtained from reference TRBV11-3 and TRBJ2-5, is as follows: EAGVVQSPRYKIIEKKQPVAFWCNPISGHNTLYWYLQNLGQGPELLIRYENEEAVDDSQLPKDRFSAERLKGVDSTLKIQPAELGDSAVYLCASSLGPVRGGPQETQYFGPGTRLLVL.